The sequence of this T cell receptor beta chain was determined in a study of T cells in Graves' hyperthyroidism and ophthalmopathy. Findings and caveats of the study: Ophthalmopathy, as predicted by the model, came a median around 7 months after the prediction. Blood also showed most of the thyroid clonotypes that were expanded above 0.001.

Trimming took 4 bases from V and 2 from J, leaving 13 bases between them. CDR1 is KGHDR, CDR2 SFDVKD, per germline. The CDR3 spans 15 residues. Remarks on this clonotype: Its antigen is currently unknown.

Authors of the study amplified TCR beta CDR3 regions from RNA transcripts. TCR CDR3 regions were first amplified by RT-PCR with HTBI primers. One entry per CDR3 protein, called by TCRdb with MiXCR from the multiplex PCR reads. The sample yields around 270,000 distinct CDR3 sequences, roughly 19% seen once. V usage is TRBV24-1 and J usage is TRBJ1-1; weak D call: TRBD1 (6 bases). The sample taken for sequencing was blood. The TCR comes from a man aged 45 to 65 with Graves' ophthalmopathy. The CDR3 here is CATSEGVRGNTEAFF. In DNA, the CDR3 is TGTGCCACCAGTGAAGGAGTCAGGGGAAACACTGAAGCTTTCTTT.